This entry concerns a single T cell receptor (beta chain). CDR3 length: 16 residues. V lost 2 bases, J lost 2 bases, and 16 bases lay in between. In germline, CDR1 is ENHRY, CDR2 SYGVKD. The data were taken from a study of blood T cell repertoires in COVID-19. In the study overall: The samples span acute and convalescent COVID-19 from the United States, Italy and Spain. From T cells, B-cell-depleted T cells, or PBMCs came the material, which was cDNA or gDNA.

Source study methods: Estimation of nucleated cell counts relied on the amplification of reference gene primers. Produced via immunoSEQ multiplex PCR; TCRdb's table is partial and in-frame only. V and J calls and clone size are those listed in that table; D and trimming were worked out from the DNA. This table has about 340,000 clones, around 82% appearing once. Sequencing was carried out using peripheral blood. The V call is TRBV10-3, the J call TRBJ2-7, with D possibly TRBD2 on 5 matching bases. This TCR was sampled from a man aged 30 to 45 with active or convalescent COVID-19. CDR3: CAISEISASSTYEQYF. CDR3 bases: TGTGCCATCAGTGAGATTAGCGCTAGCTCAACCTACGAGCAGTACTTC.